These 18 T cell receptor beta chains came from one sample sequenced in a study of metastatic and nonmetastatic thyroid tumors. TCRdb recomputed clones from the PCR reads via MiXCR. The sample carries tens of thousands of clones, less than 5% recorded once. Each patient came to thyroid surgery without any prior treatment (of any kind). The sequenced material came from blood. The receptors were gathered from a female donor with papillary thyroid cancer or a benign thyroid nodule (not recorded which). Some clones in this sample may be carry-over from other donors' samples.

This clone was detected ten times or more. As DNA, the CDR3 is TGCGCCAGCAGCCCAGGGAGGCCCTCCTACGAGCAGTACTTC. Its protein is CASSPGRPSYEQYF. The chain uses TRBV5-1 and TRBJ2-7; weak D call: TRBD2 (6 bases). V lost 4 bases, J lost 0 bases, and 11 bases lay in between. The V gene's germline CDR1 is SGHRS and CDR2 YFSETQ. This CDR3 has 14 amino acids.

This clone has ten or more counts. The same CDR3 also results from other DNA sequences found in this sample. The V call is TRBV12-3 or TRBV12-4, the J call TRBJ2-7; 10 positions match TRBD2. The junction had 14 bases not matched to a gene; V was cut back by 3 bases and J by 6 bases. The CDR3 totals 17 residues. DNA of the CDR3: TGTGCCAGCAGTTTCGCGAGATCGGAGCGGGAGGGGTTCGAGCAGTACTTC. Its protein product is CASSFARSEREGFEQYF.

In this sample, this clone turned up many times. The V gene is TRBV20-1, the J gene TRBJ1-4, with D perhaps TRBD1 (5 bases). This CDR3 comprises 13 residues. V was pared by 3 bases and J by 11 bases, with 16 bases between. The germline gives CDR1 DFQATT, CDR2 SNEGSKA (reference sequence). As DNA, the CDR3 is TGCAGTGCTAGGGGACGGGGGAGTACGAAACTGTTTTTT. It translates to CSARGRGSTKLFF.

This clone was counted a few times. This may arise from a read error, as a much more abundant clone is one base away. The J gene is TRBJ1-2, the V gene TRBV20-1, with D tentatively TRBD1 (5 bases). The germline V gene encodes CDR1 DFQATT and CDR2 SNEGSKA (reference sequence). V lost 3 bases, J lost 4 bases, and 18 bases lay in between. This CDR3 has 15 residues. CDR3 in DNA: TGCAGTGCTAGTCCCGCCAGGGACGCGGGCTATGGCTACACCTTC. Its protein product is CSASPARDAGYGYTF.

This clone has at least ten counts. The J gene is TRBJ2-5, the V gene TRBV24-1; possibly TRBD2 for D (5 bases). Trimming stripped 2 bases from V and 5 bases from J, with 17 bases between. The germline CDR1 and CDR2 sequences are KGHDR and SFDVKD. The CDR3 loop spans 16 amino acids. This CDR3 is CATSDSVREAYETQYF. For the CDR3, the DNA is TGTGCCACCAGTGATTCTGTGAGGGAAGCGTACGAGACCCAGTACTTC.

This chain uses TRBV5-6 with TRBJ1-3, with D perhaps matching TRBD1 (5 bases). V was cut by 4 bases and J by 0 bases, with 17 bases left in between. This CDR3 spans 17 amino acids. The V gene's germline CDR1 is SGHDT and CDR2 YYEEEE. The CDR3 nucleotides are TGTGCCAGCAGCAAAGGGGACGGCCTCTTCTCTGGAAACACCATATATTTT. Its protein is CASSKGDGLFSGNTIYF. The full variable domain, with the rest looked up from reference TRBV5-6 and TRBJ1-3, is DAGVTQSPTHLIKTRGQQVTLRCSPKSGHDTVSWYQQALGQGPQFIFQYYEEEERQRGNFPDRFSGHQFPNYSSELNVNALLLGDSALYLCASSKGDGLFSGNTIYFGEGSWLTVV.

The sample holds a few counts of this clone. Mismatch with germline at one junction end may stem from a read error. The J gene is TRBJ1-5, the V gene TRBV19, with 7 positions matching TRBD1. CDR3 length: 15 amino acids. Germline V gene lookup returns CDR1 LNHDA and CDR2 SQIVND (reference sequence). The DNA of the CDR3 is TGCGCCAGTACCAATACAGGGGTTTACAATCAGCCCCAGCATTTT. This codes for CASTNTGVYNQPQHF.

This clone was seen repeatedly, ten times or more. Other DNA sequences of this sample code for an identical CDR3. The V gene is TRBV2, the J gene TRBJ1-2; TRBD1 aligns across 9 bases. J lost 7 bases, V lost 6 bases, and 6 bases had no gene match. The length of the CDR3 is 13 residues. Germline V gene sequence: CDR1 SNHLY, CDR2 FYNNEI. The CDR3 here is CASRAGTGSGYTF. The CDR3 DNA follows: TGTGCCAGCAGGGCCGGGACAGGGTCTGGCTACACCTTC.

This clone was found many times. V and J are TRBV7-3 and TRBJ2-2; possible D gene TRBD1, 5 bases. The CDR3 covers 14 residues. V shed 0 bases and J shed 4 bases, with 6 bases lying between them. The germline gives CDR1 SGHTA, CDR2 FQGTGA. CDR3 in DNA: TGTGCCAGCAGCTTAACGGGGCCCACCGGGGAGCTGTTTTTT. It encodes CASSLTGPTGELFF.

The table lists this clone with a few counts. The chain combines TRBV28 with TRBJ1-2, with 8 bases aligning to TRBD1. The CDR3 is 15 residues long. Germline V gene lookup returns CDR1 MDHEN and CDR2 SYDVKM. The J segment lost 8 bases and the V segment lost 5 bases, leaving 13 bases of the junction unmatched. CDR3 loop: CASSPTDQGARGYTF. In DNA, the CDR3 is TGTGCCAGCAGTCCGACCGACCAGGGGGCTCGCGGCTACACCTTC.

This clone has ten or more counts. Germline and junction disagree at one end, which may indicate a read error. The chain's CDR3 is CASSIRDSDNEQFF. The CDR3 DNA reads as TGTGCCAGCAGCATAAGGGACTCCGACAATGAGCAGTTCTTC. The chain joins TRBV7-8 to TRBJ2-1; D is perhaps TRBD2 (6 bases). CDR1 is SGHVS and CDR2 is FQNEAQ in the germline V gene. This CDR3 has 14 residues.

This clone was counted at least ten times. V usage is TRBV3-1 and J usage is TRBJ2-1; D uncertain. Germline V CDR1 and CDR2: LGHDT, YNNKEL (reference sequence). CDR3 length: 14 amino acids. The V end lost 2 bases, the J end lost 7 bases, and 12 bases lay between the germline ends. The DNA of the CDR3 is TGTGCCAGCAGCCAATTTGGCGTGAATAATGAGCAGTTCTTC. Its protein is CASSQFGVNNEQFF.

This clone has a count of ten or more. Other DNA sequences in this sample translate to the same CDR3. V gene TRBV3-1 combines with J gene TRBJ1-6; D unresolved. The ends were cut back, 1 base at V and 13 bases at J, with 5 bases in the middle. The CDR3 is made up of 11 amino acids. The germline V gene has CDR1 LGHDT and CDR2 YNNKEL (reference sequence). The CDR3 DNA follows: TGTGCCAGCAGCCAAGGCGGGCCCCTCCACTTT. Its protein is CASSQGGPLHF.

This clone has a count of ten or more. The chain employs TRBV6-1 and TRBJ2-3; 7 bases fit TRBD1. Trimming removed 6 bases from V and 3 bases from J; junction bases left unmatched: 3. The length of the CDR3 is 13 residues. Germline V lookup: CDR1 MNHNS, CDR2 SASEGT. The CDR3 region is CASRDRATDTQYF. DNA of the CDR3: TGTGCCAGCAGAGACAGGGCTACAGATACGCAGTATTTT.

The rearrangement links TRBV5-6 to TRBJ2-1, with D uncertain. Per germline, CDR1 SGHDT and CDR2 YYEEEE. Trimming left V 2 bases short and J 0 bases short, with 9 bases between. CDR3 size: 15 residues. The CDR3 region is CASSFLHGSYNEQFF. CDR3 sequence (DNA): TGTGCCAGCAGCTTTCTACATGGCTCCTACAATGAGCAGTTCTTC.

This clone was counted many times. The rearrangement joins TRBV5-1 to TRBJ2-7, with TRBD1 as a possible D gene (5 bases). CDR1 is SGHRS, CDR2 YFSETQ, per germline. V shed 0 bases and J shed 3 bases, with 10 bases lying between them. The CDR3 runs 14 residues. Here the CDR3 reads CASSLGGSHYEQYF. CDR3 DNA sequence: TGCGCCAGCAGCTTGGGGGGCTCCCACTACGAGCAGTACTTC.

This clone was observed at least ten times. The chain recombines TRBV18 with TRBJ2-1; D remains ambiguous. The CDR3 loop spans 12 amino acids. V was clipped by 0 bases and J by 5 bases, with 2 bases between them. The V gene's germline CDR1 is KGHSH and CDR2 LQKENI. The DNA for the CDR3 is TGTGCCAGCTCACCACCGGACAATGAGCAGTTCTTC. As protein: CASSPPDNEQFF.

Remarks on this clone: Possible read error: a much larger clone is one base away. The chain recombines TRBV18 with TRBJ2-2; D is uncertain. Germline V CDR1 and CDR2: KGHSH, LQKENI. The CDR3 is made up of 11 amino acids. Here the CDR3 reads CVSSPQGELFF. In nucleotides, the CDR3 is TGTGTCAGCTCACCGCAGGGGGAGCTGTTTTTT.